The sequence of this T cell receptor beta chain was determined in a study of blood T cell repertoires in COVID-19. Study summary: Sites across the United States, Italy and Spain contributed samples from acute and convalescent COVID-19.

Per the original data handling: Reference gene primer amplification yielded estimated nucleated cell counts. Some clones are missing from TCRdb's copy, which holds only in-frame ones; the method was immunoSEQ multiplex PCR. V and J calls plus clone size are reproduced from that table; the DNA served to infer D and trimming. This sample has under 90,000 clones; about 73% occur once, and the top ten carry around 5.8%. This CDR3 is built from 13 residues. V lost 6 bases and J 3 bases, leaving 11 bases between the germline ends. The sample was peripheral blood. This chain uses TRBV12-3 or TRBV12-4 with TRBJ1-1; TRBD1 is a possible D gene (6 bases). The clonotype comes from a man in his fifties or sixties with active or convalescent COVID-19. The CDR3 reads CASRPGTYTEAFF. In DNA, the CDR3 is TGTGCCAGCAGGCCTGGGACATACACTGAAGCTTTCTTT.